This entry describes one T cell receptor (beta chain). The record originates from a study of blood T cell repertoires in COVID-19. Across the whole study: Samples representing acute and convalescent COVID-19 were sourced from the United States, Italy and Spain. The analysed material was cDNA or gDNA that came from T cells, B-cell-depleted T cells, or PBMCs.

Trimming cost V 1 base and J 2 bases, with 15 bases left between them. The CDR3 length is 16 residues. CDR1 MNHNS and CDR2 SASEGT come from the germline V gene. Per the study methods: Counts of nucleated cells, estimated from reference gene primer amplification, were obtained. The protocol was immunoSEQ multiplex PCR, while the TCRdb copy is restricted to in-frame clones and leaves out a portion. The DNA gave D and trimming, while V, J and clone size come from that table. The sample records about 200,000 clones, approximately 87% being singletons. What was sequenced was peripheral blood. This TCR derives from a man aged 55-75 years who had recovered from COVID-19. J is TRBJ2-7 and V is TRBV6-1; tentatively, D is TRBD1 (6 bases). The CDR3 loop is CASSEEQGVKTYEQYF. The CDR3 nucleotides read TGTGCCAGCAGTGAAGAACAGGGCGTAAAGACCTACGAGCAGTACTTC.